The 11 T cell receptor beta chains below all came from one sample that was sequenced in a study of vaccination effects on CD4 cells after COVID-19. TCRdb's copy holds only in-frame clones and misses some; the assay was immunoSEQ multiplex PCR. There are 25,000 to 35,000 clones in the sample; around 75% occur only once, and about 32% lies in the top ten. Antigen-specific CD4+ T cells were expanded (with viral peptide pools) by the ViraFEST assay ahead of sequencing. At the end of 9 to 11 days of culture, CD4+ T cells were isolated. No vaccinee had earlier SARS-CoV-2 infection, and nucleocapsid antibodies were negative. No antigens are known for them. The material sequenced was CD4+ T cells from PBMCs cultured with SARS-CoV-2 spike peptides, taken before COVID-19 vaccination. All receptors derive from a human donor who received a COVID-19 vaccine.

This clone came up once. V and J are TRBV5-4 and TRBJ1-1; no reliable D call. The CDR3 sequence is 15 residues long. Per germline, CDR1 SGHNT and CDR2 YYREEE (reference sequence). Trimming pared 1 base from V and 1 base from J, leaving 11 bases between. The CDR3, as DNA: TGTGCCAGCAGCTTGAGTATTTTGGAGAACACTGAAGCTTTCTTT. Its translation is CASSLSILENTEAFF.

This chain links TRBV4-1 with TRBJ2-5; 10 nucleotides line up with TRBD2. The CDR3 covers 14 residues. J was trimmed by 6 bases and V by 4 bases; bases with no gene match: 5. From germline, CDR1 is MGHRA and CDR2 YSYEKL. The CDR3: CASSPGLAAKTQYF. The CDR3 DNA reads TGCGCCAGCAGCCCCGGACTAGCGGCCAAGACCCAGTACTTC.

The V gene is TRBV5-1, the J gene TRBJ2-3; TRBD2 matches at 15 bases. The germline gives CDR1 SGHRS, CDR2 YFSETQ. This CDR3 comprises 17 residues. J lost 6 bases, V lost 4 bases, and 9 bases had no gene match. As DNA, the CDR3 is TGCGCCAGCAGCCTGGGGACTAGCGGGGGGTTTGGGGATACGCAGTATTTT. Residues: CASSLGTSGGFGDTQYF.

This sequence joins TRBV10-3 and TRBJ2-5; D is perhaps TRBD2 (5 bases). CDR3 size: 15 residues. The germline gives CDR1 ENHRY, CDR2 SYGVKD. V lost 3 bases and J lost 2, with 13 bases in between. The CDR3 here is CAISDTLPGQETQYF. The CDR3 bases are TGTGCCATCAGTGACACCCTTCCGGGGCAAGAGACCCAGTACTTC.

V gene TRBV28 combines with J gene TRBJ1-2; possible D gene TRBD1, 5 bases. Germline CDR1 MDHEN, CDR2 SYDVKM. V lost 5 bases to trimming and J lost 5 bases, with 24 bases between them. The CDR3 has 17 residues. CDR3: CASSSPLPTVNRYGYTF. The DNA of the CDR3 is TGTGCCAGCAGTAGCCCTCTCCCGACAGTGAATAGGTATGGCTACACCTTC.

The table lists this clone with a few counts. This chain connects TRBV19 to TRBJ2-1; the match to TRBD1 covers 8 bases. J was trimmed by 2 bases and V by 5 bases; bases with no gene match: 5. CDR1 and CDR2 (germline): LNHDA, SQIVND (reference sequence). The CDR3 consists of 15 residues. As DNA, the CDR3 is TGTGCCAGTAGTTTAGGACAGGGCGCCTACAATGAGCAGTTCTTC. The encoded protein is CASSLGQGAYNEQFF.

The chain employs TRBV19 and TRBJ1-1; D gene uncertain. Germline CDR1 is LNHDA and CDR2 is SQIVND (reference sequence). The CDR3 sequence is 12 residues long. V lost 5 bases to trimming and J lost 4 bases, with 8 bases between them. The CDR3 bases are TGTGCCAGTAGTGGTAGGATCACTGAAGCTTTCTTT. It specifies CASSGRITEAFF. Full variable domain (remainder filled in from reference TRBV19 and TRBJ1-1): DGGITQSPKYLFRKEGQNVTLSCEQNLNHDAMYWYRQDPGQGLRLIYYSQIVNDFQKGDIAEGYSVSREKKESFPLTVTSAQKNPTAFYLCASSGRITEAFFGQGTRLTVV.

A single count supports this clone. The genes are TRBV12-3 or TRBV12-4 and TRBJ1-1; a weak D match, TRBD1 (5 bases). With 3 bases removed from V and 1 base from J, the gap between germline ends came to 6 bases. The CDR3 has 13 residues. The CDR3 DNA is TGTGCCAGCAGTTTCAGGGCGAACACTGAAGCTTTCTTT. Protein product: CASSFRANTEAFF.

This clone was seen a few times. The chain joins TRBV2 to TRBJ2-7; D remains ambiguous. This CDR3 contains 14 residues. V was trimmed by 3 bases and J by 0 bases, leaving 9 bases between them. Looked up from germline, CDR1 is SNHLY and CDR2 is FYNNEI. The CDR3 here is CASSDVWPSYEQYF. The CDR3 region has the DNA TGTGCCAGCAGTGATGTCTGGCCCTCCTACGAGCAGTACTTC.

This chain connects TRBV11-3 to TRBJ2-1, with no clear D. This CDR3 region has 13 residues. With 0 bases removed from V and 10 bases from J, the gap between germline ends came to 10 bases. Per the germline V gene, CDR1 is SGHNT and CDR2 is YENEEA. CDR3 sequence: CASSLEKVGEQFF. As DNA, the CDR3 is TGTGCCAGCAGCTTAGAAAAGGTAGGCGAGCAGTTCTTC.

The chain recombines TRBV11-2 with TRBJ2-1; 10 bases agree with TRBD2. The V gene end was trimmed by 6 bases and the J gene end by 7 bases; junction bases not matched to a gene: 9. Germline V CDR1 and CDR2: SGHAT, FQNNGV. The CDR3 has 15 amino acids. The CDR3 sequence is CASRVAGGKVNEQFF. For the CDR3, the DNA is TGTGCCAGCAGGGTAGCGGGAGGTAAGGTGAATGAGCAGTTCTTC.